The rows below give T cell receptor beta chains drawn from one sample of a study of blood T cell repertoires in COVID-19. Clones were read by immunoSEQ multiplex PCR, and TCRdb kept only the in-frame ones, dropping some. Of fewer than 350,000 clones detected, 80% to 95% appear once; the ten largest clones hold approximately 6.8%. The specimen sequenced was peripheral blood. The source is a woman in her thirties with COVID-19, enrolled during active disease. CDR3s leave out the opening cysteine and the closing phenylalanine or tryptophan. Fields, in order: V gene, CDR3 protein.

TRBV27 ASSPGQENTEAF
TRBV14 ASSQVDSNTAGQY
TRBV15 ATSSFHRVDYGYT
TRBV5-1 ASSLGTANTEAF
TRBV30 AWSRKFYEQY
TRBV10-2 ASTLRRGDTQY
TRBV7-9 ASSLRELDRGGSPLH
TRBV9 ASSSLADGYGYT
TRBV6-2/TRBV6-3 ASSYEGYEQY
TRBV7-7 ASSRDTSSGNTIY
TRBV4-1 ASSQDSGGIRKQF
TRBV19 ASSPDSLGYT
TRBV27 ASSFSSGGVEQY
TRBV4-2 ASSPDSSYEQY
TRBV6-1 ASSETGGNYGYT
TRBV4-3 ASSPRVEYTGELF
TRBV28 ATSDWVGGYT
TRBV10-3 AITQALNTEAF
TRBV5-4 ASSLGVELF
TRBV7-2 ASSLDITDTQY
TRBV2 ASSEAHVSGNTIY
TRBV9 ASSNRDRGTDTQY
TRBV6-5 ASNNAGMNTEAF
TRBV29-1 SVNQREVTDTQY
TRBV5-6 ASSRYSGANTGELF
TRBV9 ASWRAGLGYT